One sample yielded the 18 T cell receptor beta chains listed below, sequenced in a study of blood T cell repertoires in COVID-19. TCRdb's copy holds only in-frame clones and misses some; the assay was immunoSEQ multiplex PCR. The repertoire holds approximately 250,000 clones, with under 90% as singletons. Sequencing was done on a sample of peripheral blood. The receptors were sampled from a human donor in a cohort sampled during active COVID-19.

The chain combines TRBV4-3 with TRBJ1-3; D is possibly TRBD1 (5 bases). V lost 1 base, J lost 3 bases, and 25 bases lay in between. Germline V gene lookup returns CDR1 LGHNA and CDR2 YSLEER. This CDR3 is built from 20 residues. The CDR3 reads CASSQVFTPLGGEGGNTIYF. CDR3 DNA: TGCGCCAGCAGCCAAGTCTTTACCCCCTTGGGGGGGGAGGGTGGAAACACCATATATTTT.

The gene calls are TRBV7-9 and TRBJ2-7; TRBD1 aligns across 10 bases. There are 15 residues in the CDR3. With V trimmed by 1 base and J by 5 bases, 5 bases remained unmatched. Germline V gives CDR1 SEHNR, CDR2 FQNEAQ (reference sequence). The CDR3 sequence is CASSLVGTGVHEQYF. The CDR3 DNA sequence: TGTGCCAGCAGCTTAGTCGGGACAGGGGTGCACGAGCAGTACTTC.

The gene calls are TRBV14 and TRBJ2-1; TRBD1 agrees at 7 bases. CDR3 length equals 17 residues. The ends lost 0 bases at V and 1 base at J; junction bases unmatched: 6. The germline V gene has CDR1 SGHDN and CDR2 FVKESK. CDR3 sequence reads: CASSQDPGQPSYNEQFF. Here the CDR3 DNA reads TGTGCCAGCAGCCAAGACCCGGGACAGCCGTCCTACAATGAGCAGTTCTTC.

The chain uses TRBV7-6 and TRBJ2-1; TRBD2 matches 13 bases. Germline CDR1 and CDR2: SGHVS and FNYEAQ. Trimming took 6 bases from V and 0 from J; bases not matched to a gene: 5. This CDR3 has 17 amino acids. CDR3 in DNA: TGTGCCAGCAGTCCCTGGACTAGCGGGAGCTCCTACAATGAGCAGTTCTTC. Residues: CASSPWTSGSSYNEQFF.

The J gene is TRBJ1-2, the V gene TRBV28; 9 bases are shared with TRBD1. From germline, CDR1 is MDHEN and CDR2 SYDVKM. Losses at the gene ends were 10 bases for V and 6 bases for J; bases not matched to a gene: 6. The CDR3 has 12 residues. The CDR3 sequence is CATQQGAHGYTF. The CDR3 DNA reads as TGTGCCACACAACAGGGGGCTCATGGCTACACCTTC.

CDR3 region: CASSPGAGDGYTF. The DNA for the CDR3 is TGTGCCAGCAGCCCAGGGGCGGGGGATGGCTACACCTTC. The chain joins TRBV7-2 to TRBJ1-2; weak D call: TRBD1 (6 bases). The length of the CDR3 is 13 residues. The V end lost 5 bases, the J end lost 6 bases, and 13 bases lay between the germline ends. Germline V gene sequence: CDR1 SGHTA, CDR2 FQGNSA.

The chain recombines TRBV6-5 with TRBJ2-7, with a weak D call TRBD1 (6 bases). The CDR3 is 15 amino acids. In germline, CDR1 is MNHEY, CDR2 SVGAGI. Trimming stripped 6 bases from V and 4 bases from J, with 19 bases between. The CDR3 is CASRPEGNRAYEQYF. The CDR3 nucleotides are TGTGCCAGCAGACCCGAGGGGAACAGGGCGTACGAGCAGTACTTC.

J is TRBJ1-5 and V is TRBV7-8, with 7 bases aligning to TRBD1. The CDR3 has 15 amino acids. The germline CDR1 and CDR2 sequences are SGHVS and FQNEAQ. Losses at the gene ends were 5 bases for V and 6 bases for J; bases not matched to a gene: 10. CDR3 in DNA: TGTGCCAGCAGCCTAGGGGGACAGAAGGGTCAGCCCCAGCATTTT. Translating it yields CASSLGGQKGQPQHF.

The chain has TRBV6-5 and TRBJ2-7; 7 bases map to TRBD2. Trimming removed 0 bases from V and 2 bases from J; junction bases left unmatched: 4. Germline-derived CDR1 and CDR2 are MNHEY and SVGAGI. This CDR3 has 15 amino acids. CDR3 sequence: CASSYSIAGPYEQYF. For the CDR3, the DNA is TGTGCCAGCAGTTACTCGATAGCGGGCCCCTACGAGCAGTACTTC.

The J gene is TRBJ1-6, the V gene TRBV29-1; no clear D. V shed 4 bases and J shed 10 bases, with 14 bases lying between them. The CDR3 is 13 amino acids. The germline V gene has CDR1 SQVTM and CDR2 ANQGSEA. The chain's CDR3 is CSVAAGVGSPLHF. DNA for the CDR3: TGCAGCGTTGCAGCTGGTGTCGGGTCACCCCTCCACTTT.

The rearrangement joins TRBV6-5 to TRBJ2-6; the match to TRBD1 covers 8 bases. This CDR3 has 15 amino acids. With 7 bases clipped from V and 0 bases from J, the junction kept 2 bases outside the gene matches. From germline, CDR1 is MNHEY and CDR2 SVGAGI. CDR3 sequence reads: CASITGGSGANVLTF. Written as DNA, the CDR3 is TGTGCCAGCATTACAGGGGGCTCTGGGGCCAACGTCCTGACTTTC.

This chain links TRBV2 with TRBJ2-1; the D gene is possibly TRBD2 (5 bases). Trimming pared 6 bases from V and 0 bases from J, leaving 9 bases between. Germline lookup yields CDR1 SNHLY and CDR2 FYNNEI. The CDR3 is 14 amino acids. This CDR3 reads CASRGDFSYNEQFF. The CDR3 coding sequence is TGTGCCAGCAGGGGAGACTTCTCCTACAATGAGCAGTTCTTC.

The chain couples TRBV18 to TRBJ1-5, with 10 positions matching TRBD1. CDR1 is KGHSH and CDR2 is LQKENI in the germline V gene. CDR3 length equals 18 residues. After removal of 3 bases from V and 1 base from J, the junction contained 9 bases not matched to a gene. CDR3 region: CASSPTGTGALSNQPQHF. The CDR3 DNA is TGTGCCAGCTCACCGACCGGGACAGGGGCTCTGAGCAATCAGCCCCAGCATTTT.

The chain has TRBV7-2 and TRBJ2-3; the D gene is possibly TRBD1 (5 bases). The CDR3 contains 13 residues. In germline, CDR1 is SGHTA, CDR2 FQGNSA. Trimming left V 8 bases short and J 0 bases short, with 9 bases between. The CDR3 coding sequence is TGTGCCAGCGGGGCCCCTAGCACAGATACGCAGTATTTT. Encoded protein: CASGAPSTDTQYF.

The chain combines TRBV7-3 with TRBJ1-1, with 9 bases aligning to TRBD1. Germline V gives CDR1 SGHTA, CDR2 FQGTGA. The J segment lost 3 bases and the V segment lost 5 bases, leaving 4 bases of the junction unmatched. The length of the CDR3 is 14 residues. The CDR3 region has the DNA TGTGCCAGCAGCGGAGGACAGGGGCACACTGAAGCTTTCTTT. It is translated as CASSGGQGHTEAFF. Full variable domain (remainder filled in from reference TRBV7-3 and TRBJ1-1): GAGVSQTPSNKVTEKGKYVELRCDPISGHTALYWYRQSLGQGPEFLIYFQGTGAADDSGLPNDRFFAVRPEGSVSTLKIQRTERGDSAVYLCASSGGQGHTEAFFGQGTRLTVV.

This chain connects TRBV14 to TRBJ2-3; D gene uncertain. The V gene's germline CDR1 is SGHDN and CDR2 FVKESK. V was shortened by 0 bases and J by 2 bases, with 9 bases between the two germline ends. The CDR3 loop spans 15 amino acids. The CDR3 nucleotides read TGTGCCAGCAGCCAAGACCGTGTTCTCACAGATACGCAGTATTTT. It yields the protein CASSQDRVLTDTQYF.

The chain employs TRBV2 and TRBJ1-2; tentatively, D is TRBD1 (5 bases). The V gene's germline CDR1 is SNHLY and CDR2 FYNNEI. Trimming removed 6 bases at V and 6 bases at J, with 11 bases between. This CDR3 region has 12 residues. The CDR3 nucleotides read TGTGCCAGCAGGATGACAGAAAATGGCTACACCTTC. It is translated as CASRMTENGYTF.

This chain connects TRBV9 to TRBJ2-2, with TRBD2 identical over 14 bases. The CDR3 loop spans 17 amino acids. CDR1 SGDLS and CDR2 YYNGEE come from the germline V gene. Germline trimming cut 3 bases from V and 4 bases from J; bases unmatched to any gene: 5. The CDR3 sequence is CASSGTGTSGSTGELFF. DNA for the CDR3: TGTGCCAGCAGCGGAACCGGGACTAGCGGGAGCACCGGGGAGCTGTTTTTT.